This T cell receptor beta chain appears in the sequencing data of a study of human T cells and chemical hapten exposure. Overall study: Patients were given diphenylcyclopropenone on the scalp weekly across the roughly 24-week study. Application of 0.01% DPC to the upper back was done by patch test, with a reading at 6 days. The cohort included alopecia areata under or over 50% scalp, totalis and universalis.

Time point of the sample: patch test 2, 6 weeks after DPC sensitization. Treatment denoted: therapeutic diphenylcyclopropenone sensitization with weekly scalp DPC. This clonotype was recorded many times. What it binds is unknown. Each CDR3 protein is one row after TCRdb ran MiXCR on the RACE reads. The data contain around 82,000 distinct CDR3 sequences, 6.5% to 8.5% of them singletons. Findings and caveats of the study: Controls had significantly fewer large CDR3 similarity clusters than were formed by expanded TCRs.

This CDR3 is built from 13 residues. Deletions cut 8 bases from V and 3 bases from J, with 14 bases between. Germline values: CDR1 SEHNR, CDR2 FQNEAQ (reference sequence). The V call is TRBV7-9, the J call TRBJ2-7; weak D call: TRBD1 (7 bases). This TCR was recovered from a woman in her 30s with alopecia areata. Some clones in this sample may be carry-over from other donors' samples. Sequenced material: whole blood, taken in connection with sensitization to the hapten diphenylcyclopropenone (DPC). CDR3 residues: CASQGGFGYEQYF. CDR3 in DNA: TGTGCCAGCCAGGGGGGTTTCGGCTACGAGCAGTACTTC.